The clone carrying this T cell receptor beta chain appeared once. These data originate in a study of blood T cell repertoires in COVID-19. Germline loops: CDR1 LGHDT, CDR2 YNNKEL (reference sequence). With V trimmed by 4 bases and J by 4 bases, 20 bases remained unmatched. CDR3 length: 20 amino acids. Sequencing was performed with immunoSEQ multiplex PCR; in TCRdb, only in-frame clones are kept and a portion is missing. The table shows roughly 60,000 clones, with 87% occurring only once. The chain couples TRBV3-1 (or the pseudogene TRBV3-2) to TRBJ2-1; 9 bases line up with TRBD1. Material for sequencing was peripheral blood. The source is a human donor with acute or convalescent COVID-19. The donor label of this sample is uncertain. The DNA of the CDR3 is TGTGCCAGCAGCCGACATGAAGGCTCCCCCGGGACAGGGTCGTACAATGAGCAGTTCTTC. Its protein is CASSRHEGSPGTGSYNEQFF.